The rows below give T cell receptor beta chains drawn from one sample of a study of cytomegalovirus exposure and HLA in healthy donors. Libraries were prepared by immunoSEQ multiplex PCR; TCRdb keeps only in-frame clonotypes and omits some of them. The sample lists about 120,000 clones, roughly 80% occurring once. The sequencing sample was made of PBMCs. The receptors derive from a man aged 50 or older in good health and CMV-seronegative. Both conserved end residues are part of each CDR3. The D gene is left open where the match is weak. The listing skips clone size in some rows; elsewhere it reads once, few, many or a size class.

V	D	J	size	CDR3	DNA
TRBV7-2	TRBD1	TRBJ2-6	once	CASSLVGTGVGANVLTF	TGTGCCAGCAGCTTAGTTGGGACAGGTGTTGGGGCCAACGTCCTGACTTTC
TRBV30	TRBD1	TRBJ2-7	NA	CAWSVGGASYEQYF	TGTGCCTGGAGTGTAGGGGGCGCCTCCTACGAGCAGTACTTC
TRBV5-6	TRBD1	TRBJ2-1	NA	CASSLVLGQGVVDEQFF	TGTGCCAGCAGCTTGGTGCTGGGACAGGGGGTTGTCGATGAGCAGTTCTTC
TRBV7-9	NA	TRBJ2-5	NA	CASSQAANQETQYF	TGTGCCAGCAGTCAAGCGGCGAACCAAGAGACCCAGTACTTC
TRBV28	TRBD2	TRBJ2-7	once	CASSLSLSEASGNYEQYF	TGTGCCAGCAGTTTATCCCTCTCGGAGGCTAGCGGGAACTACGAGCAGTACTTC
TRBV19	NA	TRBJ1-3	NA	CASSLQRGNTIYF	TGTGCCAGTAGCTTACAGCGGGGAAACACCATATATTTT
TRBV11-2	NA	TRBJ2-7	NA	CASSLGGGRTVNYEQYF	TGTGCCAGCAGCTTAGGGGGGGGAAGGACAGTTAACTACGAGCAGTACTTC
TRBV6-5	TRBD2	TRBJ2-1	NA	CASSSGGSKFSNEQFF	TGTGCCAGCAGTTCCGGCGGGAGTAAGTTCTCCAATGAGCAGTTCTTC
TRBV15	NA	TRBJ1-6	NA	CATSSLGSVRSYNSPLHF	TGTGCCACCAGCAGCCTAGGTTCGGTTAGGTCCTATAATTCACCCCTCCACTTT
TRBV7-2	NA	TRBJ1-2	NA	CASSFGRGYGYTF	TGTGCCAGCAGCTTCGGACGGGGCTATGGCTACACCTTC
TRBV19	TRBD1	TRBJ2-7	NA	CASSMTGGASYEQYF	TGTGCCAGTAGTATGACAGGGGGCGCCTCTTACGAGCAGTACTTC
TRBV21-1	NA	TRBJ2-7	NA	CASSKAGDSYSYEQYF	TGTGCCAGCAGCAAAGCGGGGGACTCCTACTCCTACGAGCAGTACTTC
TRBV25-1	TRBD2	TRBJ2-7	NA	CATSGGAPYEQYF	TGTGCTACCTCGGGGGGGGCCCCCTACGAGCAGTACTTC
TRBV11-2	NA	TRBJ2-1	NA	CASSLAGVYYFF	TGTGCCAGCAGCTTAGCGGGGGTCTACTATTTCTTC
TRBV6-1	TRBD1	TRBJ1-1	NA	CASSITGATEAFF	TGTGCCAGCAGTATTACAGGGGCCACTGAAGCTTTCTTT
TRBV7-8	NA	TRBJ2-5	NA	CASSLFQRSETQYF	TGTGCCAGCAGCTTATTTCAGCGGTCAGAGACCCAGTACTTC
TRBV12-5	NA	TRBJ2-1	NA	CASGLVSNEQFF	TGTGCTAGCGGTTTGGTATCGAATGAGCAGTTCTTC
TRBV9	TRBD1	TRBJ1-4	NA	CASSGGQFPGEKLFF	TGTGCCAGCAGCGGGGGACAGTTCCCCGGGGAAAAACTGTTTTTT
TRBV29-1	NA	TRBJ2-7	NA	CSVEVGSGSYEQYF	TGCAGCGTTGAAGTGGGTAGCGGAAGCTACGAGCAGTACTTC
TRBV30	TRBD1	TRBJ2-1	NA	CAWDHPWDRRNEQFF	TGTGCCTGGGATCATCCGTGGGACAGAAGGAATGAGCAGTTCTTC
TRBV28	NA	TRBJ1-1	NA	CASSTGLRTEAFF	TGTGCCAGCAGTACAGGGCTGAGGACTGAAGCTTTCTTT
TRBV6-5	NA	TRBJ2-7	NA	CASTPLGTYEQYF	TGTGCCAGCACCCCGCTCGGGACCTACGAGCAGTACTTC
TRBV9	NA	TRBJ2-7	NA	CASSVRSLSYEQYF	TGTGCCAGCAGCGTCCGGTCCCTCTCCTACGAGCAGTACTTC
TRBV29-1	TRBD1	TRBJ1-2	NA	CSVEGRGTGGGYTF	TGCAGCGTTGAAGGAAGAGGGACAGGTGGGGGCTACACCTTC
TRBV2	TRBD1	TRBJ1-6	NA	CASRGTGDNSPLHF	TGTGCCAGCAGGGGGACAGGGGATAATTCACCCCTCCACTTT
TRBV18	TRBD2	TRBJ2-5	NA	CASSLTVPRASGGQETQYF	TGTGCCAGCTCACTCACGGTCCCAAGGGCCAGCGGGGGGCAAGAGACCCAGTACTTC
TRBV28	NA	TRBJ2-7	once	CASSLTYRYEQYF	TGTGCCAGCAGTTTAACATACCGCTACGAGCAGTACTTC
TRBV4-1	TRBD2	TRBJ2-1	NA	CASSHEAGVPYNERFF	TGCGCCAGCAGCCATGAAGCGGGAGTACCCTACAATGAGCGGTTCTTC
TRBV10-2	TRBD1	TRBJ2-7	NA	CASSLTGNNEQYF	TGCGCCAGCAGTTTGACAGGGAACAACGAGCAGTACTTC
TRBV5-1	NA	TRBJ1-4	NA	CASSLALGANEKLFF	TGCGCCAGCAGCTTGGCCTTAGGGGCTAATGAAAAACTGTTTTTT
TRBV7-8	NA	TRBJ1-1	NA	CASSPGMLTEAFF	TGTGCCAGCAGTCCGGGGATGTTAACTGAAGCTTTCTTT
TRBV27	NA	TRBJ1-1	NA	CASSLLPPRGNTEAFF	TGTGCCAGCAGTTTATTACCCCCCAGGGGGAACACTGAAGCTTTCTTT
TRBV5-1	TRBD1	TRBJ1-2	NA	CASMEGQGALGYTF	TGCGCCAGCATGGAGGGACAGGGGGCGCTTGGCTACACCTTC
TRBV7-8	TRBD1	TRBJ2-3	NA	CASSSAPTGKTDTQYF	TGTGCCAGCAGTTCCGCCCCGACAGGGAAGACAGATACGCAGTATTTT
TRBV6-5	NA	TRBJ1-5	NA	CASSYSRGNQPQHF	TGTGCCAGCAGTTACTCGAGAGGCAATCAGCCCCAGCATTTT
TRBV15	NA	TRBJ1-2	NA	CATSRDRGVSYGYTF	TGTGCCACCAGCAGAGATCGGGGGGTGAGCTATGGCTACACCTTC
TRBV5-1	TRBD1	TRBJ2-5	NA	CASSSAGQGGETQYF	TGCGCCAGCAGCTCAGCTGGACAGGGCGGGGAGACCCAGTACTTC
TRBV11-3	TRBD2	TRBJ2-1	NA	CASSPGTSGNEQFF	TGTGCCAGCAGCCCCGGGACTAGCGGTAATGAGCAGTTCTTC
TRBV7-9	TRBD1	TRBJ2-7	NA	CASSSAEQGFPYEQYF	TGTGCCAGCAGCTCAGCCGAACAGGGGTTTCCCTACGAGCAGTACTTC
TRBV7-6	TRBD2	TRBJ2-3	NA	CASSLTSGDGDTQYF	TGTGCCAGCAGCCTGACTAGCGGGGACGGGGATACGCAGTATTTT
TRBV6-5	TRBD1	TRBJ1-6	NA	CASSYSRTGLDSPLHF	TGTGCCAGCAGTTACTCTAGGACAGGGCTCGATTCACCCCTCCACTTT